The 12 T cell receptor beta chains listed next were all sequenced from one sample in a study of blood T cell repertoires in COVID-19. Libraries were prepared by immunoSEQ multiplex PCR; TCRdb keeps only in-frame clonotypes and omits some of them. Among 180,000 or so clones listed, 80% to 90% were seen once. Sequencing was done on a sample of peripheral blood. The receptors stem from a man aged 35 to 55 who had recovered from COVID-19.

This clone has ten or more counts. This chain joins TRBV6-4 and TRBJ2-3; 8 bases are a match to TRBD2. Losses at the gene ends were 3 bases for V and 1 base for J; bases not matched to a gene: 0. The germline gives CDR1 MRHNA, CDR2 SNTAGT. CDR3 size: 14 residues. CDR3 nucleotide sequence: TGTGCCAGCAGTGAGCGGGGGGGCACAGATACGCAGTATTTT. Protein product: CASSERGGTDTQYF.

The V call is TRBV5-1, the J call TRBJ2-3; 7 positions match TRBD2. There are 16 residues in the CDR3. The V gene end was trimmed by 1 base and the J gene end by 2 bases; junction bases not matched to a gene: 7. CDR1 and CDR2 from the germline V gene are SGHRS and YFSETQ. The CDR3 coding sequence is TGCGCCAGCAGCTTGTCAAGCGGGACTGTCACAGATACGCAGTATTTT. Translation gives CASSLSSGTVTDTQYF.

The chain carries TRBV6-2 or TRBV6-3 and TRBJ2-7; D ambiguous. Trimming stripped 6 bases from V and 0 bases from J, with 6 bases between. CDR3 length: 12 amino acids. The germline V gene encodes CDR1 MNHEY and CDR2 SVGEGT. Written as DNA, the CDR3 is TGTGCCAGCAGCAGGAGCTCCTACGAGCAGTACTTC. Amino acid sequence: CASSRSSYEQYF.

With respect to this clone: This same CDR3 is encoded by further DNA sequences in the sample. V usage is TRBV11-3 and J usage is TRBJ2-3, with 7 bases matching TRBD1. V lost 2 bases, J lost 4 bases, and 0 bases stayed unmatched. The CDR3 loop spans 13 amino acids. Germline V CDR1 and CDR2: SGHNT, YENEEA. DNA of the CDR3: TGTGCCAGCAGCTTACAGGGGGCAGATACGCAGTATTTT. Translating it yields CASSLQGADTQYF.

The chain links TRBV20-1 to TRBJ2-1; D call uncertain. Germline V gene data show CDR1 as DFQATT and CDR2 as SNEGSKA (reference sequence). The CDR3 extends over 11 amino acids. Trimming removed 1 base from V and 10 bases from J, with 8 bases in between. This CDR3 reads CSARGPGEQFF. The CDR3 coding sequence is TGCAGTGCTAGAGGTCCCGGGGAGCAGTTCTTC.

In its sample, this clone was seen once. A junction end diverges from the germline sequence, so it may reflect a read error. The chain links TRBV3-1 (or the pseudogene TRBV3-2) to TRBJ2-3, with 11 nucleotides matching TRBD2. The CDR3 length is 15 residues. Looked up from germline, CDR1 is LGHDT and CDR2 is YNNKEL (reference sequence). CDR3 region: CASSRLAGSKDTQYF. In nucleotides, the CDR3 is TGTGCCAGCAGCCGACTAGCGGGAAGCAAAGATACGCAGTATTTT.

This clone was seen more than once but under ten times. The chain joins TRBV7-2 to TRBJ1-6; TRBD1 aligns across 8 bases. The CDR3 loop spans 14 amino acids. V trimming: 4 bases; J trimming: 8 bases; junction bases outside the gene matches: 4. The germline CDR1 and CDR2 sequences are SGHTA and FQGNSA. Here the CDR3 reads CASSSRGQDSPLHF. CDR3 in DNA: TGTGCCAGCAGCTCCAGGGGGCAGGATTCACCCCTCCACTTT.

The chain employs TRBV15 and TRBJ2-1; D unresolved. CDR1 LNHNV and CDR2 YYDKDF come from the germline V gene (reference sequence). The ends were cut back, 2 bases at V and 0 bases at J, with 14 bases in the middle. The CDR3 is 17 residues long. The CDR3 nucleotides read TGTGCCACCAGCAGACGCAAAACCCCGAGCTCCTACAATGAGCAGTTCTTC. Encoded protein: CATSRRKTPSSYNEQFF. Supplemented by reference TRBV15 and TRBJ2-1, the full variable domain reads DAMVIQNPRYQVTQFGKPVTLSCSQTLNHNVMYWYQQKSSQAPKLLFHYYDKDFNNEADTPDNFQSRRPNTSFCFLDIRSPGLGDTAMYLCATSRRKTPSSYNEQFFGPGTRLTVL.

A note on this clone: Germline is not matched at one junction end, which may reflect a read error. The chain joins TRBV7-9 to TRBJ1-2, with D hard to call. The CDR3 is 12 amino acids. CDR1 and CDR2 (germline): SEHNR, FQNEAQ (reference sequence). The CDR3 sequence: CASSLANYGYTF. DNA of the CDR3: TGTGCCAGCAGCTTAGCTAATTATGGCTACACCTTC. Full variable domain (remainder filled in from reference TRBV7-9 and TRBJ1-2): DTGVSQNPRHKITKRGQNVTFRCDPISEHNRLYWYRQTLGQGPEFLTYFQNEAQLEKSRLLSDRFSAERPKGSFSTLEIQRTEQGDSAMYLCASSLANYGYTFGSGTRLTVV.

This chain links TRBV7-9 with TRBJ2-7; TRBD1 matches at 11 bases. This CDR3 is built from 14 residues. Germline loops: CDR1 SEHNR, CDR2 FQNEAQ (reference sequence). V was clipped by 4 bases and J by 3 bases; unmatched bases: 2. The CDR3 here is CASSSGTGGYEQYF. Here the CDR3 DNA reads TGTGCCAGCAGCTCCGGGACAGGGGGCTACGAGCAGTACTTC.

The CDR3 spells CASTSLRHEQYF. The CDR3, as DNA: TGTGCCAGCACTTCCTTGAGGCACGAGCAGTACTTC. The V gene is TRBV6-5, the J gene TRBJ2-7; no firm D call. The CDR3 has 12 amino acids. Trimming removed 7 bases at V and 5 bases at J, with 12 bases between. In germline, CDR1 is MNHEY, CDR2 SVGAGI.

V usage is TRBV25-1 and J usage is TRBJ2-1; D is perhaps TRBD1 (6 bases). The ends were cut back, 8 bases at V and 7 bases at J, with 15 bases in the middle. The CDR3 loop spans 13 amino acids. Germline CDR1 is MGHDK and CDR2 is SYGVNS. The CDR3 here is CASEGTGNNEQFF. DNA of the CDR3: TGTGCCAGCGAGGGAACAGGGAATAATGAGCAGTTCTTC.